Below, one TCR beta chain is given with its context. CDR1 SGHTA and CDR2 FQGNSA come from the germline V gene. V was pared by 1 base and J by 5 bases, with 8 bases between. The CDR3 has 13 residues. The record originates from a study of blood T cells in healthy people across ages. The authors ran a second PCR of 7 to 11 cycles using a sample-barcoded 5' primer and a J-beta primer mix. TCRdb recomputed calls from the 5' RACE reads with MiXCR, one row per CDR3 protein. The sample consists of about 670,000 distinct CDR3 sequences, 40% to 45% of them appearing once. The genes are TRBV7-2 and TRBJ1-2, with D possibly being TRBD1 (5 bases). Sample: blood. The origin of this receptor is a man older than 75 in good health. The chain's CDR3 is CASSLGGVYGYTF. DNA for the CDR3: TGTGCCAGCAGCTTAGGGGGGGTTTATGGCTACACCTTC.